This T cell receptor beta chain is from a study of identical twins. Study-level points and caveats: Insertions ran lower in abundant cord blood beta clonotypes, though not in memory repertoires.

The CDR3 runs to 13 residues. V lost 4 bases to trimming and J lost 1 base, with 10 bases between them. Germline V gene data show CDR1 as SQVTM and CDR2 as ANQGSEA. Each CDR3 protein gets one entry after TCRdb re-called the 5' RACE reads with MiXCR. The sample consists of approximately 600,000 distinct CDR3 sequences, just over 7% of them appearing once. As for this clonotype: Its antigen remains unknown.

The same specimen was also included in a second study, on yellow fever vaccine responses in identical twins.

Sequencing was carried out using PBMCs. This TCR came from a woman younger than 30 in good health. This chain links TRBV29-1 with TRBJ2-5; D possibly corresponds to TRBD1 (6 bases). In DNA form, the CDR3 reads TGCAGCGTTGGGCAGGGGCCCCAAGAGACCCAGTACTTC. Translated, it gives CSVGQGPQETQYF.